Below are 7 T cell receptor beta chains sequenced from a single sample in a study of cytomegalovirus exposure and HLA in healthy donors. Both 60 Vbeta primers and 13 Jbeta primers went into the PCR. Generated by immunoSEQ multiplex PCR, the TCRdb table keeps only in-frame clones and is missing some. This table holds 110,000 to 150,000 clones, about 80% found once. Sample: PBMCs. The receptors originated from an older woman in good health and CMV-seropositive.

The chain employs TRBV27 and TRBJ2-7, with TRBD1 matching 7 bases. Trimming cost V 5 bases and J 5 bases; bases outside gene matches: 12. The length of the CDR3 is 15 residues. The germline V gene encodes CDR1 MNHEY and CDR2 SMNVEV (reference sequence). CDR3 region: CASSPTTGWFHEQYF. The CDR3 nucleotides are TGTGCCAGCAGTCCTACGACAGGGTGGTTCCACGAGCAGTACTTC.

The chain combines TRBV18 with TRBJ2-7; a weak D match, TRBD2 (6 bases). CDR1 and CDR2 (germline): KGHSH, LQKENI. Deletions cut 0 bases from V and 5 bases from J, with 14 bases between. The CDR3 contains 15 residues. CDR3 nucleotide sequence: TGTGCCAGCTCACCACCCCCAGGGAGGCTCAACGAGCAGTACTTC. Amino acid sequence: CASSPPPGRLNEQYF.

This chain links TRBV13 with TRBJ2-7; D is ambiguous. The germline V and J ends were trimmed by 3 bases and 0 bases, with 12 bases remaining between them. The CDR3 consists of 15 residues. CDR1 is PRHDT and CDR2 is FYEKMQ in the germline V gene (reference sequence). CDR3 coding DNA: TGTGCCAGCAGCTTGGGCGAATCGAGCTCCTACGAGCAGTACTTC. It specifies CASSLGESSSYEQYF.

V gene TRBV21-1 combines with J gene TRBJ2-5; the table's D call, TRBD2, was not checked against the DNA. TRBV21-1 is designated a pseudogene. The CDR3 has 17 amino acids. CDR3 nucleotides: TGTGCCAGCAGCAAAGTGAAAAGGTTAGCGGGACAAGAGACCCAGTACTTC. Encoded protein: CASSKVKRLAGQETQYF.

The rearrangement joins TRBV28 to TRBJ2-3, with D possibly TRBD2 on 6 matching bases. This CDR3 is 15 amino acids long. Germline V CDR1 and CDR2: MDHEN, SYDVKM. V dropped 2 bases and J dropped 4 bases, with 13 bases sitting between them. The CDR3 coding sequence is TGTGCCAGCAGTTTAGGGAGCCCGGGGGCAGATACGCAGTATTTT. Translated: CASSLGSPGADTQYF. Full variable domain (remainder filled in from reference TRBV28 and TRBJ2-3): DVKVTQSSRYLVKRTGEKVFLECVQDMDHENMFWYRQDPGLGLRLIYFSYDVKMKEKGDIPEGYSVSREKKERFSLILESASTNQTSMYLCASSLGSPGADTQYFGPGTRLTVL.

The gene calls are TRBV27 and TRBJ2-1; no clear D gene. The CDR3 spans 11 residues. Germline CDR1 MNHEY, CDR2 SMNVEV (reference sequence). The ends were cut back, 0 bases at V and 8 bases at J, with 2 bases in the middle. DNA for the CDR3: TGTGCCAGCAGTTTATCCGATGAGCAGTTCTTC. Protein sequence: CASSLSDEQFF.

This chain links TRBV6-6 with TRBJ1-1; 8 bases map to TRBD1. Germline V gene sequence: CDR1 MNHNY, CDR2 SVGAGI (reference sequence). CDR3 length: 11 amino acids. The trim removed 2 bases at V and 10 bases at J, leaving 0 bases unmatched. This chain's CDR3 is CASSYDRGAFF. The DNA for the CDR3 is TGTGCCAGCAGTTACGACAGGGGAGCTTTCTTT.